The rows below give T cell receptor beta chains drawn from one sample of a study of T cells in Graves' hyperthyroidism and ophthalmopathy. TCRdb passed the multiplex PCR reads through MiXCR, listing each CDR3 protein once. The profile shows hundreds of thousands of distinct CDR3 sequences, approximately 44% of them singletons. The sample comprised peripheral blood or thyroid tissue (not recorded which). These receptor sequences come from a woman younger than 30 with Graves' hyperthyroidism. Each CDR3 is given with its conserved first and last residue. The D gene is left open where the match is weak. Expanded clones get a size class; other rows say once, few or many, or leave the size out.

V: TRBV7-2; size: many; J: TRBJ1-1; D: .; DNA: TGTGCCAGCAGCTTCGGTGGCCCTGAAGCTTTCTTT; CDR3: CASSFGGPEAFF
V: TRBV19; size: .; J: TRBJ1-5; D: TRBD1; DNA: TGTGCCAGTAGTATGGGTAGGGGGCATCAGCCCCAGCATTTT; CDR3: CASSMGRGHQPQHF
V: TRBV6-2/TRBV6-3; size: .; J: TRBJ2-2; D: TRBD1; DNA: TGTGCCAGCAGTACGAGGGGTAGCGGACAGGGGACGGCCGGGGAGCTGTTTTTT; CDR3: CASSTRGSGQGTAGELFF
V: TRBV24-1; size: .; J: TRBJ2-7; D: TRBD2; DNA: TGTGCCGCCAGCAGCCCGGGCACTAGCGGGAGCGGCGAGCAGTACTTC; CDR3: CAASSPGTSGSGEQYF
V: TRBV19; size: many; J: TRBJ1-6; D: TRBD1; DNA: TGTGCCAGTAAAGGGACAGTCTGGTCACCCCTCCACTTT; CDR3: CASKGTVWSPLHF
V: TRBV19; size: few; J: TRBJ1-5; D: .; DNA: TGTGCCAGTAGTATACCAGGGTATCAGCCCCAGCATTTT; CDR3: CASSIPGYQPQHF
V: TRBV7-2; size: many; J: TRBJ1-1; D: .; DNA: TGTGCCAGCAGCTTACGCCCGCAGAACACTGAAGCTTTCTTT; CDR3: CASSLRPQNTEAFF
V: TRBV5-5; size: few; J: TRBJ2-5; D: .; DNA: TGTGCCAGCAGCTCCCTAGGAAGGGACCAAGAGACCCAGTACTTC; CDR3: CASSSLGRDQETQYF
V: TRBV10-3; size: .; J: TRBJ1-4; D: .; DNA: TGTGCCAGCCTCGAGCGGCGTTTGAATGAAAAACTGTTTTTT; CDR3: CASLERRLNEKLFF
V: TRBV7-3; size: .; J: TRBJ2-7; D: .; DNA: TGTGCCAGCAGCCCCGAGGCGTTTTTTGAGCAGTACTTC; CDR3: CASSPEAFFEQYF